The 6 T cell receptor beta chains reported below all come from one sample, sequenced in a study of cytomegalovirus exposure and HLA in healthy donors (dated by TCRdb to about 2017). The library came from the immunoSEQ multiplex PCR assay. For the multiplex PCR, a mixture combining 60 forward primers for TCR Vbeta segments and 13 reverse primers for TCR Jbeta segments was used. The table was pulled from immuneACCESS by TCRdb, which kept in-frame rearrangements only. Such tables lose some clones; where checked, under half of the loss comes from unresolved V genes, and the rest has no known cause. For this sample the table gives more than 200,000 clones, of which 65% to 90% were detected only once. Of the sample, just over 1.4% is held by the ten largest clones. Sequencing input: PBMCs. The receptor source for this set is a girl between 5 and 17 years old in good health and CMV-seronegative.

This clone was seen a single time. The rearrangement uses TRBV6-5 and TRBJ2-5; TRBD1 might be the D (6 bases). Judging by the DNA end, TRBJ2-7 fits better; the J call may be wrong. The CDR3 has 12 amino acids. The germline V gene encodes CDR1 MNHEY and CDR2 SVGAGI. In DNA form, the CDR3 reads TGTGCCAGCAGTTGGGACACCTACGAGCAGTACTTC. Its protein is CASSWDTYEQYF.

The chain links TRBV7-8 to TRBJ1-1; unclear D gene. The CDR3 is 20 amino acids. The V gene's germline CDR1 is SGHVS and CDR2 FQNEAQ. Trimming shortened V by 2 bases and J by 0 bases, and 25 bases separated the two germline ends. The CDR3 DNA follows: TGTGCCAGCAGCTTACCCCGAGTCTCCCGGAGGACGCGTATGAACACTGAAGCTTTCTTT. It encodes CASSLPRVSRRTRMNTEAFF.

The V and J genes are TRBV6-5 and TRBJ1-1; 7 bases fit TRBD1. The CDR3 runs 12 residues. Germline CDR1 reads MNHEY; CDR2 reads SVGAGI. V gave up 6 bases and J gave up 8 bases; unmatched junction bases: 6. The CDR3 DNA sequence: TGTGCCAGCAGCCTTCGACAGGGAGAAGCTTTCTTT. Its translation is CASSLRQGEAFF.

The chain links TRBV28 to TRBJ1-5; D call uncertain. The V gene lost 6 bases and the J gene lost 4 bases, with 10 bases spanning the gap. The germline V gene encodes CDR1 MDHEN and CDR2 SYDVKM. CDR3 length: 13 residues. In DNA form, the CDR3 reads TGTGCCAGCAGCGCCGGAGGAAATCAGCCCCAGCATTTT. This encodes CASSAGGNQPQHF.

The chain uses TRBV6-1 and TRBJ2-5; D might be TRBD2 (5 bases). Germline CDR1 and CDR2: MNHNS and SASEGT. V was trimmed by 6 bases and J by 4 bases, leaving 15 bases between them. The CDR3 totals 14 residues. The CDR3 DNA reads as TGTGCCAGCAGCGCGGGCCCGAGGGCAGAGACCCAGTACTTC. Its translation is CASSAGPRAETQYF.

This sequence joins TRBV30 and TRBJ2-3; TRBD2 agrees at 7 bases. Trimming at V came to 4 bases and at J to 0 bases, leaving 1 base not matched to a gene. The germline V gene has CDR1 GTSNPN and CDR2 SVGIG (reference sequence). The CDR3 runs to 13 residues. In nucleotides, the CDR3 is TGTGCCTGGACTAGCGGAAGCACAGATACGCAGTATTTT. Protein: CAWTSGSTDTQYF.